This note documents a single T cell receptor beta chain sequence. Its matching antigen is unknown. The data stem from a study of blood T cells in healthy people across ages. The wider study: T cells yielded about one barcoded beta molecule per two cells through template switching.

Primed by a sample-barcoded 5' primer and a J-beta primer mix, a second PCR proceeded for roughly 6 to 12 cycles. Unique molecular identifiers of 12 random nucleotides labeled each cDNA. TCRdb called the 5' RACE reads again in MiXCR, with one record for every CDR3 protein. The data contain over 1.5 million distinct CDR3 sequences, about 49% of them singletons. Notes on the study in general: Considered underestimates were the diversity estimates obtained from one million T cells.

Germline V CDR1 and CDR2: MNHEY, SVGEGT. The CDR3 consists of 16 residues. Losses at the gene ends were 3 bases for V and 6 bases for J; bases not matched to a gene: 8. The specimen sequenced was blood. This chain uses TRBV6-2 or TRBV6-3 with TRBJ2-5; 12 positions match TRBD2. This TCR derives from a woman between 40 and 50 years old in good health. The CDR3 protein is CASSYPTSGGFKTQYF. CDR3 bases: TGTGCCAGCAGTTATCCCACTAGCGGGGGGTTTAAGACCCAGTACTTC.